Each of the 28 T cell receptor beta chains below was sequenced from the same sample in a study of T-cell reconstitution after alpha-beta-depleted transplantation in children. It was with unique molecular identifiers that the TCRbeta library was prepared. TCRdb redid the calling of the PCR reads with MiXCR, one entry per CDR3 protein. The sample contains more than 400,000 distinct CDR3 sequences, approximately 42% of which appear only once. Sequencing used PBMCs, obtained before TCRalphabeta/CD19-depleted stem cell transplant. These receptors were obtained from a girl between 2 and 10 years old with aplastic anemia, due to receive a stem cell transplant.

For this clonotype: A read error may be the cause here, since a much bigger clone is one base away. This chain joins TRBV5-1 and TRBJ2-1; 11 bases agree with TRBD1. The CDR3 runs to 17 residues. Per the germline V gene, CDR1 is SGHRS and CDR2 is YFSETQ. Here the CDR3 DNA reads TGCGCCAGCAGCCCGGGGACAGGGGGTAGGTCCTCCAATGAGCAGTTCTTC. Translating gives CASSPGTGGRSSNEQFF.

This clonotype has only a few counts. The chain links TRBV5-1 to TRBJ2-5, with D tentatively TRBD2 (5 bases). The V and J ends lost 2 bases and 5 bases respectively, with 10 bases between them. The CDR3 loop spans 13 amino acids. Germline V gene sequence: CDR1 SGHRS, CDR2 YFSETQ. The CDR3 loop reads CASSFRQRETQYF. Here the CDR3 DNA reads TGCGCCAGCAGCTTTCGCCAGCGGGAGACCCAGTACTTC.

There are a few counts of this clonotype. This chain uses TRBV12-3 or TRBV12-4 with TRBJ2-1, with TRBD2 as a possible D gene (5 bases). The ends were cut back, 7 bases at V and 9 bases at J, with 10 bases in the middle. The CDR3 runs 11 residues. The CDR3 bases are TGTGCCAGCACCCCAAGCGGTGAGCAGTTCTTC. Translation gives CASTPSGEQFF.

This chain connects TRBV20-1 to TRBJ2-5; 7 bases map to TRBD2. The junction had 14 bases not matched to a gene; V was cut back by 3 bases and J by 4 bases. The CDR3 totals 16 residues. The germline gives CDR1 DFQATT, CDR2 SNEGSKA (reference sequence). The CDR3 loop reads CSASIPGEGLGETQYF. The CDR3 DNA follows: TGCAGTGCTAGCATTCCGGGGGAGGGCCTTGGAGAGACCCAGTACTTC.

The CDR3 coding sequence is TGTGCCAGCAGTGACCCACAACAGGACAGGGGTCTTCGGCGGTTCTTC. Protein: CASSDPQQDRGLRRFF. The rearrangement links TRBV6-1 to TRBJ2-1; 9 bases match TRBD1. J lost 15 bases, V lost 3 bases, and 18 bases had no gene match. Germline CDR1 and CDR2: MNHNS and SASEGT. This CDR3 spans 16 amino acids.

CDR3 amino acids: CASSPRGARRDYTDTQYF. The DNA for the CDR3 is TGTGCCAGCTCACCGAGAGGGGCCAGGCGAGACTACACAGATACGCAGTATTTT. The genes are TRBV18 and TRBJ2-3; D possibly uses TRBD1 or TRBD2 (5 bases each). The V gene lost 3 bases and the J gene lost 2 bases, with 21 bases spanning the gap. Germline-derived CDR1 and CDR2 are KGHSH and LQKENI. The CDR3 runs 18 residues. Full variable domain (outside the CDR3, taken from reference TRBV18 and TRBJ2-3): NAGVMQNPRHLVRRRGQEARLRCSPMKGHSHVYWYRQLPEEGLKFMVYLQKENIIDESGMPKERFSAEFPKEGPSILRIQQVVRGDSAAYFCASSPRGARRDYTDTQYFGPGTRLTVL.

The rearrangement uses TRBV6-1 and TRBJ1-1, with D hard to call. Trimming stripped 7 bases from V and 1 base from J, with 13 bases between. Germline assignment: CDR1 MNHNS and CDR2 SASEGT. This CDR3 contains 14 residues. CDR3 in DNA: TGTGCCAGCACCGGTTGGAGACCGAACACTGAAGCTTTCTTT. It yields the protein CASTGWRPNTEAFF.

This clonotype appeared many times. The chain combines TRBV7-2 with TRBJ2-7; the D gene is possibly TRBD1 (6 bases). The germline CDR1 and CDR2 sequences are SGHTA and FQGNSA. V dropped 1 base and J dropped 2 bases, with 12 bases sitting between them. The CDR3 has 15 amino acids. DNA of the CDR3: TGTGCCAGCAGCTTAGGACAGGTAGCCCCCTACGAGCAGTACTTC. Residues: CASSLGQVAPYEQYF.

The chain has TRBV20-1 and TRBJ1-1, with 7 bases that match TRBD1. This CDR3 is built from 17 residues. Looked up from germline, CDR1 is DFQATT and CDR2 is SNEGSKA (reference sequence). V lost 1 base and J lost 0; bases outside the gene matches: 11. The CDR3 DNA sequence: TGCAGTGCTAGAGGGTGGGGCGCAGGGGGGATGAACACTGAAGCTTTCTTT. Translation gives CSARGWGAGGMNTEAFF.

The rearrangement links TRBV12-3 or TRBV12-4 to TRBJ1-6; 9 bases fit TRBD1. This CDR3 is built from 14 residues. Trimming removed 8 bases from V and 8 bases from J; junction bases left unmatched: 7. For the CDR3, the DNA is TGTGCCAGCGCCGTAAGGACAGGGGATTCACCCCTCCACTTT. Amino acids: CASAVRTGDSPLHF.

The chain recombines TRBV20-1 with TRBJ2-7; maybe TRBD1 (5 bases). V lost 6 bases and J lost 4, with 13 bases in between. This CDR3 is 12 amino acids long. The germline gives CDR1 DFQATT, CDR2 SNEGSKA (reference sequence). CDR3 nucleotides: TGCAGTGCCGCAGGGATTTCTTACGAGCAGTACTTC. Translated, it gives CSAAGISYEQYF.

Many counts were recorded for this clonotype. The CDR3 bases are TGTGCCAGCAGCGTAGAGTGGGTCACAGATACGCAGTATTTT. As protein: CASSVEWVTDTQYF. The chain uses TRBV9 and TRBJ2-3, with D hard to call. The CDR3 is 14 amino acids. Per germline, CDR1 SGDLS and CDR2 YYNGEE. With 0 bases removed from V and 2 bases from J, the gap between germline ends came to 7 bases. The variable domain in full, with the rest retrieved from reference TRBV9 and TRBJ2-3, is DSGVTQTPKHLITATGQRVTLRCSPRSGDLSVYWYQQSLDQGLQFLIQYYNGEERAKGNILERFSAQQFPDLHSELNLSSLELGDSALYFCASSVEWVTDTQYFGPGTRLTVL.

CDR3 coding DNA: TGTGCCAGCAGAGCTTTACCGGCTAGCACAGATACGCAGTATTTT. It codes for CASRALPASTDTQYF. This sequence joins TRBV2 and TRBJ2-3, with D unresolved. The CDR3 is 15 residues long. V lost 6 bases and J 0 bases, leaving 13 bases between the germline ends. The germline CDR1 and CDR2 sequences are SNHLY and FYNNEI.

This clonotype was detected a few times. The chain recombines TRBV3-1 with TRBJ1-1, with 7 nucleotides matching TRBD1. CDR3 length equals 13 residues. Germline V gene sequence: CDR1 LGHDT, CDR2 YNNKEL (reference sequence). V shed 4 bases and J 8 bases; nucleotides not matched to a gene: 7. The DNA for the CDR3 is TGTGCCAGCAGCCCGGGGACAGCCAGGGAAGCTTTCTTT. Translation: CASSPGTAREAFF.

There are many counts of this clonotype. The rearrangement uses TRBV5-1 and TRBJ2-3; D may be TRBD2 (5 bases). CDR1 is SGHRS and CDR2 is YFSETQ in the germline V gene. V lost 7 bases and J 1 base, leaving 7 bases between the germline ends. This CDR3 is 12 amino acids long. The CDR3 nucleotides are TGCGCCAGCGGGAGCGGCACAGATACGCAGTATTTT. Encoded protein: CASGSGTDTQYF.

About this clonotype: At one boundary the junction diverges from the germline segment, which might be a read error. This chain links TRBV7-2 with TRBJ2-3, with D tentatively TRBD1 or TRBD2 (6 bases each). The CDR3 runs to 12 residues. CDR1 and CDR2 (germline): SGHTA, FQGNSA. The CDR3 DNA sequence: TGTGCCAGCAGCTTAGCGGGGGGCCAATGGAGTTTT. This encodes CASSLAGGQWSF.

In its sample, this clonotype was seen a few times. V usage is TRBV6-6 and J usage is TRBJ1-6, with 9 bases identical to TRBD1. The germline CDR1 and CDR2 sequences are MNHNY and SVGAGI (reference sequence). V was clipped by 6 bases and J by 10 bases; unmatched bases: 4. CDR3 length: 13 residues. CDR3 coding DNA: TGTGCCAGCAGCTACAGGGGGCGATCACCCCTCCACTTT. Its protein product is CASSYRGRSPLHF.

The V and J genes are TRBV6-5 and TRBJ2-1, with 7 bases aligning to TRBD1. The germline V gene encodes CDR1 MNHEY and CDR2 SVGAGI. The length of the CDR3 is 15 residues. With V trimmed by 2 bases and J by 0 bases, 1 base remained unmatched. CDR3 in DNA: TGTGCCAGCAGTTACCCAGGGGGCTCCTACAATGAGCAGTTCTTC. Protein product: CASSYPGGSYNEQFF.

The chain joins TRBV7-9 to TRBJ2-6; D unresolved. V lost 8 bases and J lost 4, with 12 bases in between. The CDR3 has 14 residues. Germline V gene data show CDR1 as SEHNR and CDR2 as FQNEAQ (reference sequence). The CDR3 DNA is TGTGCCAGCGGGTGGGGTTCAGGGGCCAACGTCCTGACTTTC. This sequence encodes CASGWGSGANVLTF.

This clonotype was found a few times. V is TRBV3-1 and J is TRBJ1-1, with 7 bases that match TRBD1. In germline, CDR1 is LGHDT, CDR2 YNNKEL (reference sequence). The CDR3 consists of 14 residues. V lost 4 bases, J lost 3 bases, and 5 bases stayed unmatched. For the CDR3, the DNA is TGTGCCAGCAGCCGATACCAGGGGGACACTGAAGCTTTCTTT. Its translation: CASSRYQGDTEAFF.

This clonotype was seen at least ten times. The chain has TRBV27 and TRBJ2-1, with TRBD2 identical over 11 bases. CDR3 length equals 15 residues. Germline CDR1 reads MNHEY; CDR2 reads SMNVEV (reference sequence). V shed 7 bases, J shed 7 bases, and the junction held 9 bases outside the gene matches. The CDR3, as DNA: TGTGCCAGCAATCCTACTAGCGGGAGTAGAAATGAGCAGTTCTTC. Its protein is CASNPTSGSRNEQFF.

The chain links TRBV28 to TRBJ2-3; no definite D call. V was shortened by 2 bases and J by 2 bases, with 11 bases between the two germline ends. The CDR3 covers 15 residues. Per the germline V gene, CDR1 is MDHEN and CDR2 is SYDVKM. This chain's CDR3 is CASSLLGRSTDTQYF. CDR3 coding DNA: TGTGCCAGCAGTTTACTGGGTCGTTCCACAGATACGCAGTATTTT.

This chain joins TRBV6-2 or TRBV6-3 and TRBJ1-5, with D perhaps matching TRBD1 (6 bases). Trimming pared 1 base from V and 6 bases from J, leaving 10 bases between. This CDR3 region has 14 residues. CDR1 MNHEY and CDR2 SVGEGT come from the germline V gene. The CDR3 DNA reads as TGTGCCAGCAGTTACTTCGGGGGGCGTCAGCCCCAGCATTTT. This translates into CASSYFGGRQPQHF.

In this sample, this clonotype turned up a few times. The V call is TRBV2, the J call TRBJ2-7; TRBD1 or TRBD2 may be the D gene (5 bases each). CDR3 length: 15 residues. The germline V and J ends were trimmed by 3 bases and 6 bases, with 18 bases remaining between them. From germline, CDR1 is SNHLY and CDR2 FYNNEI. CDR3 loop: CASSEAGAGVPEQYF. In DNA, the CDR3 is TGTGCCAGCAGTGAGGCCGGGGCCGGAGTGCCCGAGCAGTACTTC.

This rearrangement joins TRBV29-1 to TRBJ2-5, with TRBD1 matching over 12 bases. Germline lookup yields CDR1 SQVTM and CDR2 ANQGSEA. V trimming: 7 bases; J trimming: 5 bases; junction bases outside the gene matches: 5. The CDR3 runs 13 residues. The CDR3 nucleotides are TGCAGCGCCCGGGACAGGGGGCCGGAGACCCAGTACTTC. The encoded protein is CSARDRGPETQYF.

This chain uses TRBV12-3 or TRBV12-4 with TRBJ2-5; possibly TRBD2 for D (5 bases). This CDR3 contains 14 residues. Deletions cut 2 bases from V and 1 base from J, with 8 bases between. The CDR3: CASSLKRTQETQYF. CDR3 DNA: TGTGCCAGCAGTTTAAAGCGGACCCAAGAGACCCAGTACTTC.

This clonotype was detected only once. The chain employs TRBV19 and TRBJ1-5; 9 bases are shared with TRBD1. Germline assignment: CDR1 LNHDA and CDR2 SQIVND (reference sequence). The CDR3 sequence is 17 residues long. The J segment lost 4 bases and the V segment lost 5 bases, leaving 12 bases of the junction unmatched. This chain's CDR3 is CASSLTQGANRNQPQHF. The CDR3 coding sequence is TGTGCCAGTAGTCTTACACAGGGGGCGAATCGGAATCAGCCCCAGCATTTT.

The CDR3 nucleotides read TGTGCCTGGAGTGGGGGACAGGGGGCTGGTGAGACCCAGTACTTC. Translation: CAWSGGQGAGETQYF. The V and J genes are TRBV30 and TRBJ2-5, with 12 bases lining up with TRBD1. Per germline, CDR1 GTSNPN and CDR2 SVGIG (reference sequence). The CDR3 is 15 residues long. V gave up 1 base and J gave up 5 bases; unmatched junction bases: 5.